This is a list of T cell receptor beta chains from one sample in a study of beta chain features in type 1 diabetes. Measured with immunoSEQ multiplex PCR; TCRdb has only the in-frame clones, and not every one. Seen here are more than 300,000 clones, 10% to 15% observed once, and the top ten hold approximately 0.011%. The source material was naive CD4+ T cells from blood. The receptors originated from a woman between 18 and 30 years old with type 1 diabetes. The CDR3 runs from the conserved cysteine through the conserved F or W. D genes are given only for firm matches. Rows give clone size only sometimes, using once, few, many, or a class for an expanded clone.

D	V	size	length	J	DNA	CDR3
TRBD2	TRBV30	NA	15	TRBJ2-2	TGTGCCTGGAGTGTAATCCTAGCGGGCACCGGGGAGCTGTTTTTT	CAWSVILAGTGELFF
NA	TRBV29-1	NA	16	TRBJ2-3	TGCAGCGTTGATTCGCCTAGTTTGGCGAGCACAGATACGCAGTATTTT	CSVDSPSLASTDTQYF
TRBD1	TRBV18	NA	13	TRBJ2-7	TGTGCCAGCTCTCCGACAGGGAGTGGCGAGCAGTACTTC	CASSPTGSGEQYF
TRBD2	TRBV9	few	17	TRBJ2-1	TGTGCCAGCAGCAATCTACTAGCGGGAAGCTCCTACAATGAGCAGTTCTTC	CASSNLLAGSSYNEQFF
NA	TRBV28	NA	14	TRBJ2-1	TGTGCCAGCAGTATTGGGGGCCGAAGATCAATGAGGCTCTTC	CASSIGGRRSMRLF
TRBD2	TRBV7-2	few	14	TRBJ2-5	TGTGCCAGCAGCTCTGTAGCGGGGGAAGAGACCCAGTACTTC	CASSSVAGEETQYF
TRBD1	TRBV18	few	17	TRBJ2-6	TGTGCCAGCTCACCGGGACAGCTTCATTCTGGGGCCAACGTCCTGACTTTC	CASSPGQLHSGANVLTF
TRBD2	TRBV9	NA	16	TRBJ2-3	TGTGCCAGCAGCGTCCTAGCGGGGAAGGGGACAGATACGCAGTATTTT	CASSVLAGKGTDTQYF
TRBD2	TRBV15	few	14	TRBJ2-2	TGTGCCACCAGACTAGCGGGACGGTCCGGGGAGCTGTTTTTT	CATRLAGRSGELFF
NA	TRBV20-1	NA	11	TRBJ1-2	TGCAGTGCATCCGACGCGGGGGGCTACACCTTC	CSASDAGGYTF
TRBD1	TRBV19	NA	14	TRBJ2-4	TGTGCCAGTAACGACAGGGGGTCCAAAAACATTCAGTACTTC	CASNDRGSKNIQYF
NA	TRBV15	few	14	TRBJ1-1	TGTGCCACCAGCAGAGAGAGCGGGTGGACTGAAGCTTTCTTT	CATSRESGWTEAFF
NA	TRBV29-1	NA	11	TRBJ2-7	TGCAGCGTTGCCGGGGGCTACGAGCAGTACTTC	CSVAGGYEQYF
NA	TRBV4-1	NA	16	TRBJ1-1	TGCGCCAGCAGCACTTATCGCCCCTCGGGAACCACTGAAGCTTTCTTT	CASSTYRPSGTTEAFF
NA	TRBV19	NA	13	TRBJ2-3	TGTGCCAGTAGTAGAGGGCGGCAAGATACGCAGTATTTT	CASSRGRQDTQYF
NA	TRBV9	NA	14	TRBJ2-5	TGTGCCAGCAGCGTAGGGGACATCCAAGAGACCCAGTACTTC	CASSVGDIQETQYF
NA	TRBV27	few	12	TRBJ2-7	TGTGCCAGCAGGGGGCCGACCTACGAGCAGTACTTC	CASRGPTYEQYF